The 7 T cell receptor beta chains given below trace back to one sample, sequenced in a study of identical twins. One entry per CDR3 protein results from TCRdb running MiXCR on the 5' RACE reads. The sample consists of about 1.7 million distinct CDR3 sequences, more than 30% of them appearing once. Sample: cord blood. The receptors stem from a newborn girl in good health.

This rearrangement joins TRBV25-1 to TRBJ1-1, with D possibly TRBD1 on 5 matching bases. Trimming shortened V by 3 bases and J by 7 bases, and 9 bases separated the two germline ends. The germline CDR1 and CDR2 sequences are MGHDK and SYGVNS. The CDR3 sequence is 12 residues long. The CDR3 here is CASSELQGEAFF. The DNA for the CDR3 is TGTGCCAGCAGTGAGCTCCAGGGTGAAGCTTTCTTT.

The chain joins TRBV12-3 or TRBV12-4 to TRBJ2-7; tentative D call: TRBD2 (6 bases). The CDR3 spans 12 residues. Trimming took off 7 bases at V and 3 bases at J, with 10 bases between the two ends. CDR3 sequence: CASTTDYYEQYF. Written as DNA, the CDR3 is TGTGCCAGCACCACGGACTACTACGAGCAGTACTTC.

This clonotype has a handful of counts. The J gene is TRBJ1-2, the V gene TRBV2; 8 nucleotides match TRBD1. The germline gives CDR1 SNHLY, CDR2 FYNNEI. The CDR3 spans 15 residues. Trimming took 6 bases from V and 0 from J; bases not matched to a gene: 6. In nucleotides, the CDR3 is TGTGCCAGCAGGACAGGGGCCGACACTAACTATGGCTACACCTTC. Translation: CASRTGADTNYGYTF.

The chain carries TRBV20-1 and TRBJ2-1, with D perhaps given as TRBD1 or TRBD2 (7 bases each). V shed 6 bases and J shed 4 bases, with 25 bases lying between them. The length of the CDR3 is 17 residues. Germline V gives CDR1 DFQATT, CDR2 SNEGSKA (reference sequence). The CDR3 reads CSAATPIRGREYNEQFF. Written as DNA, the CDR3 is TGCAGTGCCGCTACGCCGATTAGGGGGCGGGAGTACAATGAGCAGTTCTTC.

The CDR3 protein is CASSRKDGYTEAFF. DNA for the CDR3: TGTGCCAGTAGTAGGAAGGACGGATACACTGAAGCTTTCTTT. The rearrangement links TRBV19 to TRBJ1-1; no clear D gene. Trimming stripped 4 bases from V and 3 bases from J, with 12 bases between. CDR1 LNHDA and CDR2 SQIVND come from the germline V gene (reference sequence). CDR3 length equals 14 residues.

The CDR3 region has the DNA TGTGCCAGCAGTAGACAGGGGGTCTCCTACGAGCAGTTCTTC. It is translated as CASSRQGVSYEQFF. V usage is TRBV6-5 and J usage is TRBJ2-1; 9 bases line up with TRBD1. From germline, CDR1 is MNHEY and CDR2 SVGAGI. There are 14 residues in the CDR3. V shed 5 bases, J shed 10 bases, and the junction held 9 bases outside the gene matches.

This clonotype was counted a few times. The rearrangement links TRBV6-1 to TRBJ2-5; TRBD2 matches at 9 bases. The J call may be in error: the DNA end matches TRBJ2-7 better. Looked up from germline, CDR1 is MNHNS and CDR2 is SASEGT. This CDR3 region has 17 residues. The DNA of the CDR3 is TGTGCCAGCAGTGAAGCGCTTCGGGCTAGCGGGGTGTACGAGCAGTACTTC. It is translated as CASSEALRASGVYEQYF.